Shown below are 3 T cell receptor beta chains from a single sample sequenced in a study of graft-versus-host responses after intestinal transplantation. Sequencing used immunoSEQ multiplex PCR; TCRdb keeps in-frame clones, though not all of them. The repertoire has about 29,000 clones, 90% to 95% of them found once; the top ten carry about 0.66%. Material: PBMCs, obtained about ten weeks after intestinal transplant. The receptors come from a human patient who received an intestinal transplant, so some T cells may come from the graft donor.

CDR3: CASSPRMGQAYEQYF. The CDR3 DNA sequence: TGCGCCAGCAGCCCCCGAATGGGACAGGCCTACGAGCAGTACTTC. The V gene is TRBV5-1, the J gene TRBJ2-7; the match to TRBD1 covers 8 bases. This CDR3 is built from 15 residues. Trimming took 4 bases from V and 2 from J; bases not matched to a gene: 8. Germline values: CDR1 SGHRS, CDR2 YFSETQ.

The chain recombines TRBV15 with TRBJ2-7, with D perhaps TRBD1 (6 bases). V was clipped by 3 bases and J by 2 bases, with 17 bases between them. There are 16 residues in the CDR3. Germline CDR1 reads LNHNV; CDR2 reads YYDKDF (reference sequence). CDR3 in amino acids: CATSSNRVQRPYEQYF. CDR3 DNA: TGTGCCACCAGCAGCAACAGGGTCCAGCGTCCCTACGAGCAGTACTTC. Variable domain in full (rest from reference TRBV15 and TRBJ2-7): DAMVIQNPRYQVTQFGKPVTLSCSQTLNHNVMYWYQQKSSQAPKLLFHYYDKDFNNEADTPDNFQSRRPNTSFCFLDIRSPGLGDTAMYLCATSSNRVQRPYEQYFGPGTRLTVT.

The chain combines TRBV4-1 with TRBJ1-3; D uncertain. From germline, CDR1 is MGHRA and CDR2 YSYEKL. V lost 0 bases and J 3 bases, leaving 15 bases between the germline ends. This CDR3 has 17 amino acids. The CDR3 DNA reads as TGCGCCAGCAGCCAAGAAGTAAACCATCTTAGTGGAAACACCATATATTTT. It specifies CASSQEVNHLSGNTIYF.